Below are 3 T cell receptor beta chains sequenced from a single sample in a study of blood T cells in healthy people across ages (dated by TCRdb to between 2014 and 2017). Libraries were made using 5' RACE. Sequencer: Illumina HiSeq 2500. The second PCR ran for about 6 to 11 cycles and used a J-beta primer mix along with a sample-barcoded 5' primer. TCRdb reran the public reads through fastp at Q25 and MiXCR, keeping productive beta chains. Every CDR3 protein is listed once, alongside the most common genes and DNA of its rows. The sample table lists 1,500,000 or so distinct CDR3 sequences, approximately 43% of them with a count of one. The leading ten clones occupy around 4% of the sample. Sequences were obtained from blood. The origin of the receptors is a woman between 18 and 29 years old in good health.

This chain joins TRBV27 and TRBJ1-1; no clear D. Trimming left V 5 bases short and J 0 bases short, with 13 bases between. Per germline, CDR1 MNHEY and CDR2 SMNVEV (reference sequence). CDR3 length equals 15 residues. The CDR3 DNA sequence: TGTGCCAGCAGTCCGATGGGCAGGTTGAACACTGAAGCTTTCTTT. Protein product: CASSPMGRLNTEAFF.

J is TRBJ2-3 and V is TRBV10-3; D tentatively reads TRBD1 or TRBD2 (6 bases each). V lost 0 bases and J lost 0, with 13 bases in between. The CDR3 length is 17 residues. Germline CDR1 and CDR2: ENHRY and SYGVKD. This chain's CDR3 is CAISESKGGSSTDTQYF. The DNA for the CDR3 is TGTGCCATCAGTGAGTCGAAGGGGGGCTCTAGCACAGATACGCAGTATTTT.

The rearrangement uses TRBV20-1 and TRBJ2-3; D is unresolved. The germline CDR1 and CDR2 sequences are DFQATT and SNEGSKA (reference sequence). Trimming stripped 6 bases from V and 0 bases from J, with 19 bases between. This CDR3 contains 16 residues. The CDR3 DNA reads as TGCAGTGCGGCTATGTTTGTCGCGGATAGCACAGATACGCAGTATTTT. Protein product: CSAAMFVADSTDTQYF.